What follows are 20 T cell receptor beta chains derived from one specimen sequenced in a study of blood T cell repertoires in COVID-19. This table comes from immunoSEQ multiplex PCR, and its TCRdb copy is limited to in-frame clones, with some not included. Of some 320,000 clones listed, approximately 89% are singletons. Sequencing was performed on peripheral blood. Source of these receptors: a young woman with COVID-19, enrolled during active disease.

V and J are TRBV7-2 and TRBJ1-1, with D perhaps matching TRBD1 (6 bases). The CDR3 contains 13 residues. Germline V CDR1 and CDR2: SGHTA, FQGNSA. The germline V and J ends were trimmed by 2 bases and 5 bases, with 9 bases remaining between them. The CDR3 DNA follows: TGTGCCAGCAGCTTAATGCAGGGGACTGAAGCTTTCTTT. Translation gives CASSLMQGTEAFF.

The chain couples TRBV11-2 to TRBJ1-1; the D is unclear. The CDR3 loop spans 14 amino acids. Trimming cost V 2 bases and J 1 base, with 8 bases left between them. Per germline, CDR1 SGHAT and CDR2 FQNNGV. As DNA, the CDR3 is TGTGCCAGCAGCTTACTGGGCCGGAACACTGAAGCTTTCTTT. Translation gives CASSLLGRNTEAFF.

The J gene is TRBJ2-5, the V gene TRBV10-3; D is perhaps TRBD2 (6 bases). V lost 2 bases and J lost 7, with 17 bases in between. The germline gives CDR1 ENHRY, CDR2 SYGVKD. The length of the CDR3 is 15 residues. The CDR3 nucleotides are TGTGCCATCAGTGAGGGACGGGGGTATGCGGGGACCCAGTACTTC. It yields the protein CAISEGRGYAGTQYF.

This clone occurred a few times. The rearrangement uses TRBV5-6 and TRBJ2-7, with 7 bases aligning to TRBD1. The germline gives CDR1 SGHDT, CDR2 YYEEEE. The CDR3 extends over 16 amino acids. V shed 4 bases, J shed 0 bases, and the junction held 10 bases outside the gene matches. The CDR3 sequence: CASSPSLGQSSYEQYF. The CDR3 DNA reads as TGTGCCAGCAGCCCGTCCCTGGGACAGAGCTCCTACGAGCAGTACTTC.

This clone was seen only a few times. The chain combines TRBV7-2 with TRBJ2-7; 10 nucleotides match TRBD1. J was trimmed by 1 base and V by 4 bases; bases with no gene match: 1. CDR3 size: 14 residues. From germline, CDR1 is SGHTA and CDR2 FQGNSA. CDR3: CASSWDRGSYEQYF. For the CDR3, the DNA is TGTGCCAGCAGCTGGGACAGGGGATCCTACGAGCAGTACTTC.

The DNA of the CDR3 is TGCGCCAGCAGCTTGGCCGGCGGACAGGGATTCTACAATGAGCAGTTCTTC. It yields the protein CASSLAGGQGFYNEQFF. This sequence joins TRBV5-1 and TRBJ2-1; 8 nucleotides line up with TRBD1. V gave up 0 bases and J gave up 3 bases; unmatched junction bases: 8. Germline V gene lookup returns CDR1 SGHRS and CDR2 YFSETQ. The CDR3 spans 17 residues.

The V and J genes are TRBV7-2 and TRBJ2-5; possible D gene TRBD2, 6 bases. From germline, CDR1 is SGHTA and CDR2 FQGNSA. The CDR3 is 13 amino acids. V gave up 4 bases and J gave up 2 bases, with 8 bases separating them. CDR3 region: CASSYGTQETQYF. CDR3 bases: TGTGCCAGCAGCTACGGGACTCAAGAGACCCAGTACTTC.

The genes are TRBV7-8 and TRBJ1-1, with D possibly matching TRBD1 (5 bases). The germline V gene has CDR1 SGHVS and CDR2 FQNEAQ. The CDR3 runs to 14 residues. Between the trimmed V and J ends, which lost 1 base and 5 bases, there was a span of 11 bases. The CDR3 reads CASSLGPGWTEAFF. CDR3 bases: TGTGCCAGCAGCTTAGGCCCAGGGTGGACTGAAGCTTTCTTT.

J is TRBJ2-3 and V is TRBV14, with TRBD1 matching 7 bases. Germline V gene sequence: CDR1 SGHDN, CDR2 FVKESK. The CDR3 contains 16 residues. V shed 0 bases, J shed 4 bases, and the junction held 7 bases outside the gene matches. The CDR3 bases are TGTGCCAGCAGCCAAGACAGGGGGATTTGGGCAGATACGCAGTATTTT. Its protein product is CASSQDRGIWADTQYF.

J is TRBJ2-2 and V is TRBV5-5; 7 bases are shared with TRBD2. This CDR3 comprises 17 residues. V lost 3 bases and J lost 1; bases outside the gene matches: 9. From germline, CDR1 is SGHKS and CDR2 YYEKEE (reference sequence). Written as DNA, the CDR3 is TGTGCCAGCAGCTCCCATGGGGGGGTTTGGAACACCGGGGAGCTGTTTTTT. Translated: CASSSHGGVWNTGELFF. The full variable domain, completed using reference TRBV5-5 and TRBJ2-2, is DAGVTQSPTHLIKTRGQQVTLRCSPISGHKSVSWYQQVLGQGPQFIFQYYEKEERGRGNFPDRFSARQFPNYSSELNVNALLLGDSALYLCASSSHGGVWNTGELFFGEGSRLTVL.

The chain links TRBV6-1 to TRBJ1-2, with 8 bases fitting TRBD1. The CDR3 loop spans 17 amino acids. With 2 bases clipped from V and 7 bases from J, the junction kept 15 bases outside the gene matches. CDR1 and CDR2 (germline): MNHNS, SASEGT. This chain's CDR3 is CASSEPAGQGGPFGYTF. In DNA, the CDR3 is TGTGCCAGCAGTGAACCTGCTGGACAGGGCGGCCCTTTTGGCTACACCTTC.

Of note for this clone: This CDR3 fails to terminate in the conserved phenylalanine or tryptophan, so it likely reflects a read error. Because the CDR3's place on the DNA is in doubt, the DNA is left out and the CDR3 is given as listed by TCRdb. This chain joins TRBV6-1 and TRBJ1-6. Germline V CDR1 and CDR2: MNHNS, SASEGT. The CDR3 is 13 residues long, ends included. CDR3 protein: CASSEAGGVPDSV.

V and J are TRBV10-2 and TRBJ1-6; D gene uncertain. CDR3 size: 12 residues. V was clipped by 4 bases and J by 11 bases, with 9 bases between them. CDR1 is WSHSY and CDR2 is SAAADI in the germline V gene. CDR3 amino acids: CASSGHGAPLHF. The CDR3 DNA follows: TGCGCCAGCAGTGGACACGGCGCACCCCTCCACTTT.

This chain connects TRBV6-1 to TRBJ2-7, with no clear D. The germline V and J ends were trimmed by 1 base and 3 bases, with 4 bases remaining between them. This CDR3 comprises 12 residues. CDR1 is MNHNS and CDR2 is SASEGT in the germline V gene. The CDR3 nucleotides read TGTGCCAGCAGTGAAGTGTACTACGAGCAGTACTTC. Translated, it gives CASSEVYYEQYF.

This clone was detected only a few times. This sequence joins TRBV5-4 and TRBJ2-1, with 10 nucleotides matching TRBD2. V lost 4 bases to trimming and J lost 0 bases; unmatched junction nucleotides: 7. The CDR3 runs 17 residues. Germline V gene sequence: CDR1 SGHNT, CDR2 YYREEE (reference sequence). CDR3 loop: CASSLLAGASSYNEQFF. The CDR3 DNA reads TGTGCCAGCAGCCTCCTAGCGGGGGCCAGCTCCTACAATGAGCAGTTCTTC.

The chain is built from TRBV5-4 and TRBJ2-5, with D unclear. The CDR3 has 13 residues. V lost 4 bases to trimming and J lost 5 bases, with 12 bases between them. Germline V gene data show CDR1 as SGHNT and CDR2 as YYREEE (reference sequence). Here the CDR3 reads CASSRRSLETQYF. The CDR3 nucleotides are TGTGCCAGCAGCCGCCGTAGCTTGGAGACCCAGTACTTC.

This sequence joins TRBV4-2 and TRBJ2-3; tentatively, D is TRBD1 (5 bases). Germline CDR1 LGHNA, CDR2 YNFKEQ. Trimming took off 4 bases at V and 6 bases at J, with 11 bases between the two ends. The CDR3 length is 13 residues. The CDR3 is CASSRGLGDTQYF. The CDR3 DNA reads as TGTGCCAGCAGCCGGGGCCTTGGTGATACGCAGTATTTT.

J is TRBJ1-2 and V is TRBV19, with 7 bases that match TRBD1. The CDR3 loop spans 13 amino acids. V shed 3 bases, J shed 6 bases, and the junction held 4 bases outside the gene matches. Germline values: CDR1 LNHDA, CDR2 SQIVND (reference sequence). The CDR3 is CASSMGTGDGYTF. The CDR3 region has the DNA TGTGCCAGTAGTATGGGAACAGGGGATGGCTACACCTTC.

This clone was seen only a few times. The J gene is TRBJ1-5, the V gene TRBV25-1; D may be TRBD1 (6 bases). CDR1 is MGHDK and CDR2 is SYGVNS in the germline V gene. V was cut by 5 bases and J by 6 bases, with 14 bases left in between. This CDR3 comprises 14 residues. This chain's CDR3 is CASSTGTTAQPQHF. Here the CDR3 DNA reads TGTGCCAGCAGTACAGGGACTACGGCTCAGCCCCAGCATTTT.

V and J are TRBV5-6 and TRBJ2-2, with 7 bases aligning to TRBD1. V was pared by 8 bases and J by 6 bases, with 16 bases of the junction left unmatched. The CDR3 has 16 residues. Germline CDR1 is SGHDT and CDR2 is YYEEEE. This chain's CDR3 is CASTYDRESPPGELFF. As DNA, the CDR3 is TGTGCCAGTACCTATGACAGGGAGTCTCCCCCCGGGGAGCTGTTTTTT.